Each of the 17 T cell receptor beta chains below was sequenced from the same sample in a study of metastatic and nonmetastatic thyroid tumors. Among the patients, none had received any treatment before thyroid surgery. TCRdb called clones again from the PCR reads with MiXCR. The sample holds a few thousand clones, 30% to 35% seen once. Sequencing was done on a sample of adjacent normal tissue. Receptors originate from a male donor with papillary thyroid cancer or a benign thyroid nodule (not recorded which). Some clones in this sample may be carry-over from other donors' samples.

This clone came up once. The genes are TRBV5-6 and TRBJ1-1; 7 nucleotides line up with TRBD1. This CDR3 is 13 amino acids long. V lost 5 bases, J lost 3 bases, and 4 bases stayed unmatched. Germline V gives CDR1 SGHDT, CDR2 YYEEEE. The CDR3 here is CASSPTGDTEAFF. Here the CDR3 DNA reads TGTGCCAGCAGTCCTACAGGGGACACTGAAGCTTTCTTT.

J is TRBJ2-7 and V is TRBV7-2, with D uncertain. The CDR3 sequence is 14 residues long. Germline V gives CDR1 SGHTA, CDR2 FQGNSA. V lost 1 base to trimming and J lost 2 bases, with 9 bases between them. CDR3 nucleotide sequence: TGTGCCAGCAGCTTAGGGACGGTCGCCTACGAGCAGTACTTC. As protein: CASSLGTVAYEQYF.

The chain employs TRBV27 and TRBJ2-7, with 7 bases matching TRBD1. The germline CDR1 and CDR2 sequences are MNHEY and SMNVEV (reference sequence). V lost 2 bases and J lost 4; bases outside the gene matches: 8. CDR3 length: 15 residues. The chain's CDR3 is CASSLTTGTVYEQYF. Here the CDR3 DNA reads TGTGCCAGCAGTTTAACGACAGGGACGGTTTACGAGCAGTACTTC.

The chain employs TRBV20-1 and TRBJ2-1, with 13 positions matching TRBD2. V lost 1 base, J lost 9 bases, and 0 bases stayed unmatched. Germline V gives CDR1 DFQATT, CDR2 SNEGSKA (reference sequence). This CDR3 is built from 13 residues. CDR3 sequence (DNA): TGCAGTGCTAGAGGGACTAGCGGGAGTGAGCAGTTCTTC. Its protein product is CSARGTSGSEQFF.

This clone was picked up a small number of times. Relative to the germline gene, one junction end is altered; a read error may explain this. V gene TRBV6-2 or TRBV6-3 combines with J gene TRBJ2-7; the D is unclear. The V gene's germline CDR1 is MNHEY and CDR2 SVGEGT. This CDR3 contains 15 residues. CDR3 in amino acids: CAGSQQINPSREQYF. The CDR3 coding sequence is TGTGCCGGCAGCCAACAGATTAACCCCTCCCGCGAGCAGTACTTC.

This chain connects TRBV20-1 to TRBJ2-7; D is uncertain. Germline V gene data show CDR1 as DFQATT and CDR2 as SNEGSKA (reference sequence). The CDR3 has 16 amino acids. Trimming took 1 base from V and 0 from J, leaving 16 bases between them. CDR3 bases: TGCAGTGCTAGAGGTGGACCAGCGCCTATCTCCTACGAGCAGTACTTC. Translation gives CSARGGPAPISYEQYF.

The chain has TRBV6-1 and TRBJ2-1; perhaps TRBD1 as D (6 bases). This CDR3 is built from 15 residues. Germline V gene data show CDR1 as MNHNS and CDR2 as SASEGT. Trimming left V 6 bases short and J 4 bases short, with 16 bases between. This CDR3 reads CASRPQGSGYNEQFF. Written as DNA, the CDR3 is TGTGCCAGCAGGCCACAGGGAAGCGGATACAATGAGCAGTTCTTC.

This clone is large within its sample. This chain links TRBV7-8 with TRBJ1-6, with TRBD1 matching 9 bases. The length of the CDR3 is 15 residues. The germline CDR1 and CDR2 sequences are SGHVS and FQNEAQ. J was trimmed by 10 bases and V by 5 bases; bases with no gene match: 9. This CDR3 reads CASSPLRDRASPLHF. In nucleotides, the CDR3 is TGTGCCAGCAGCCCCCTCCGGGACAGGGCATCACCCCTCCACTTT. The variable domain in full, with the rest retrieved from reference TRBV7-8 and TRBJ1-6, is GAGVSQSPRYKVAKRGQDVALRCDPISGHVSLFWYQQALGQGPEFLTYFQNEAQLDKSGLPSDRFFAERPEGSVSTLKIQRTQQEDSAVYLCASSPLRDRASPLHFGNGTRLTVT.

J is TRBJ1-2 and V is TRBV25-1, with 7 bases fitting TRBD1. The V gene's germline CDR1 is MGHDK and CDR2 SYGVNS. The CDR3 length is 14 residues. The trim removed 3 bases at V and 4 bases at J, leaving 5 bases unmatched. CDR3 loop: CASSETGFVYGYTF. The CDR3 DNA reads as TGTGCCAGCAGTGAGACAGGGTTTGTCTATGGCTACACCTTC.

This clone was seen a few times. The chain has TRBV2 and TRBJ1-5, with 9 bases matching TRBD1. After removal of 8 bases from V and 9 bases from J, the junction contained 11 bases not matched to a gene. CDR1 is SNHLY and CDR2 is FYNNEI in the germline V gene. The CDR3 extends over 14 amino acids. CDR3 amino acids: CASWTGVITRPQHF. The CDR3 nucleotides are TGTGCCAGCTGGACAGGGGTGATAACCAGGCCCCAGCATTTT.

The V call is TRBV30, the J call TRBJ1-5, with D perhaps TRBD1 (5 bases). CDR3 size: 13 residues. Germline CDR1 reads GTSNPN; CDR2 reads SVGIG (reference sequence). V lost 2 bases to trimming and J lost 6 bases, with 11 bases between them. CDR3 bases: TGTGCCTGGAGTTCGGGGGGAGGTCAGCCCCAGCATTTT. This sequence encodes CAWSSGGGQPQHF.

The chain combines TRBV20-1 with TRBJ1-2, with 9 bases identical to TRBD1. Germline CDR1 reads DFQATT; CDR2 reads SNEGSKA (reference sequence). V lost 0 bases and J lost 3; bases outside the gene matches: 8. The CDR3 spans 16 residues. CDR3 DNA: TGCAGTGCTAGAGATAGAAGGGACAGGGCTTACTATGGCTACACCTTC. Amino acid sequence: CSARDRRDRAYYGYTF.

This rearrangement joins TRBV6-5 to TRBJ2-3; D unresolved. V was shortened by 0 bases and J by 5 bases, with 3 bases between the two germline ends. The CDR3 is 12 amino acids. Germline CDR1 MNHEY, CDR2 SVGAGI. The CDR3 loop reads CASSYSGDTQYF. CDR3 coding DNA: TGTGCCAGCAGTTACTCGGGAGATACGCAGTATTTT.

The rearrangement links TRBV4-1 to TRBJ2-7; no clear D. Germline-derived CDR1 and CDR2 are MGHRA and YSYEKL. V shed 0 bases and J shed 3 bases, with 3 bases lying between them. CDR3 length equals 12 residues. Here the CDR3 reads CASSQEDYEQYF. In nucleotides, the CDR3 is TGCGCCAGCAGCCAAGAGGACTACGAGCAGTACTTC.

The chain links TRBV20-1 to TRBJ1-3; 7 bases map to TRBD1. Losses at the gene ends were 5 bases for V and 4 bases for J; bases not matched to a gene: 2. The CDR3 runs to 12 residues. Germline CDR1 is DFQATT and CDR2 is SNEGSKA (reference sequence). CDR3: CSARTGGNTIYF. The CDR3 region has the DNA TGCAGTGCTCGGACAGGAGGAAACACCATATATTTT.

There are many counts of this clone. The chain couples TRBV30 to TRBJ2-1; TRBD2 matches 12 bases. The CDR3 is made up of 14 amino acids. The junction had 6 bases not matched to a gene; V was cut back by 4 bases and J by 8 bases. The germline CDR1 and CDR2 sequences are GTSNPN and SVGIG (reference sequence). The chain's CDR3 is CAWNLLAGGDEQFF. The CDR3 DNA is TGTGCCTGGAATCTCCTAGCGGGAGGGGATGAGCAGTTCTTC.

The chain employs TRBV6-2 or TRBV6-3 and TRBJ1-2; 7 bases match TRBD1. With 5 bases clipped from V and 5 bases from J, the junction kept 8 bases outside the gene matches. CDR3 size: 14 residues. Germline lookup yields CDR1 MNHEY and CDR2 SVGEGT. The CDR3 region is CASSPDRAHYGYTF. CDR3 DNA: TGTGCCAGCAGTCCCGACAGGGCCCATTATGGCTACACCTTC.